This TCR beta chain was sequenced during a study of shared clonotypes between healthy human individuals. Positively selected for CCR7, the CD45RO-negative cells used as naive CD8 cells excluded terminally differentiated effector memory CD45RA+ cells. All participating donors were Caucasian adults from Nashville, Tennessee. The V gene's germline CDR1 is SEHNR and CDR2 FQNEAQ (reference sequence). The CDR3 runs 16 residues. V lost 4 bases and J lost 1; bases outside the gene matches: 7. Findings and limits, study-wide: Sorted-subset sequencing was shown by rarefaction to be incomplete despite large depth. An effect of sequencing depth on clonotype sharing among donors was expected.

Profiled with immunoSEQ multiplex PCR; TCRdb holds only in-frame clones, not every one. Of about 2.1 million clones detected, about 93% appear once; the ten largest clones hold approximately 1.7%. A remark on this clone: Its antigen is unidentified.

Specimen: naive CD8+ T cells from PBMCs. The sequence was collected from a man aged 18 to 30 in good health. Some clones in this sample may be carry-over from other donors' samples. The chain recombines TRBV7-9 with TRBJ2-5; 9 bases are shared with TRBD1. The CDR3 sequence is CASSSPGQGVQETQYF. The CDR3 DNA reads TGTGCCAGCAGCTCACCGGGACAGGGAGTCCAAGAGACCCAGTACTTC.